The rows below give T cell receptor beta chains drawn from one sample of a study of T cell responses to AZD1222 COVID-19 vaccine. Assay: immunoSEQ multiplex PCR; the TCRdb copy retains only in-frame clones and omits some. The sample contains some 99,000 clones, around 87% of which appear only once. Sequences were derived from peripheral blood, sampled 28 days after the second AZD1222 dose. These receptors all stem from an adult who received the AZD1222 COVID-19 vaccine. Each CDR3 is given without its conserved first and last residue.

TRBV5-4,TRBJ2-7,ASSFRDSYEQY
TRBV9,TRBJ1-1,ASRSPTGPTEAF
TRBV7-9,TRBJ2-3,ASSSLAGWADTQY
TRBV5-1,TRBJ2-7,ASRTRTAEEQY
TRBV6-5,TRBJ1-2,ASSHTFNYGYT
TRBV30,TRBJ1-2,AWSVPTLKTLNYGYT
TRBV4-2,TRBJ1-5,ASSQATGGNQPQH
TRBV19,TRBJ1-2,ASSVEGTPYGYT
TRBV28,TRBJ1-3,ASSSGTASGNTIY
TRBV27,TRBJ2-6,ASSLSGANVLT
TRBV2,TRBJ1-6,ASSEAKDTLH
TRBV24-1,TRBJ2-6,ATSDPNRGPLSGANVLT
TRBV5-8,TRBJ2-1,ASSSTSGTLYNEQF
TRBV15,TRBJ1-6,ATSRGQPPLH
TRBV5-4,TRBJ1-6,ASSLWTNSPLH